Here is one T cell receptor (beta chain) with its context. Antigen: not known. This sample stems from a study of T cell responses to AZD1222 COVID-19 vaccine. General study points: Just five or six AZD1222 recipients were seropositive at baseline.

Sequencing used immunoSEQ multiplex PCR; TCRdb keeps in-frame clones, though not all of them. The sample holds approximately 140,000 clones; about 93% are singletons and the top ten take around 5.5%. The source is an adult in good health. The starting material was peripheral blood, obtained on day 0 of AZD1222 vaccination.

CDR3 residues: CASSLISTTELYGYTF. CDR3 coding DNA: TGTGCCAGCAGCTTAATCTCTACTACAGAACTCTATGGCTACACCTTC. V is TRBV5-4 and J is TRBJ1-2; no clear D gene. With 2 bases removed from V and 4 bases from J, the gap between germline ends came to 18 bases. Germline CDR1 reads SGHNT; CDR2 reads YYREEE (reference sequence). The CDR3 runs 16 residues.